This T cell receptor (beta chain) was obtained from a study of cytomegalovirus exposure and HLA in healthy donors. Study information: The study's early data release held about 85 million unique TCRs from HLA-typed donors. There were a few hundred genotyped donors. Of these, about 81% fell in the genetic ancestry cluster associated with self-reported Caucasian donors.

PCR used 60 Vbeta primers and 13 Jbeta primers. Data came from immunoSEQ multiplex PCR; TCRdb stores just in-frame clones and leaves some out. The sample has roughly 150,000 clones; roughly 84% are singletons. In the case of this clone: Its antigen is not identified.

The CDR3 is made up of 13 amino acids. Study-wide points: A later analysis reportedly found that, within productive TCRs, an Asian-associated ancestry cluster had fewer N-insertions than the mean observed across the 666 donors.

Specimen: PBMCs. The chain carries TRBV21-1 and TRBJ2-1; TRBD2, the table's D call, was not compared with the DNA. TRBV21-1 is marked as a pseudogene. The clonotype originates from a boy aged 2 to 10 in good health and CMV-seronegative. The CDR3 reads CASGRLALNEQFF. CDR3 DNA sequence: TGTGCCAGCGGGAGACTAGCGCTCAATGAGCAGTTCTTC.